This T cell receptor (beta chain) was retrieved from a study of shared clonotypes between healthy human individuals. Libraries were prepared by immunoSEQ multiplex PCR; TCRdb keeps only in-frame clonotypes and omits some of them. The sample lists some 2 million clones; about 95% were seen once. The CDR3 covers 15 residues. The germline gives CDR1 SEHNR, CDR2 FQNEAQ (reference sequence). The V segment lost 1 base and the J segment 5 bases; nucleotides outside the gene matches: 4. Only CD45RO-negative cells positively selected for CCR7 counted as naive CD8 cells, so terminally differentiated effector memory CD45RA+ cells were excluded.

The sequence came from a man aged 18 to 29 in good health. The chain uses TRBV7-9 and TRBJ2-3; 9 nucleotides line up with TRBD2. The sequenced sample consisted of naive CD8+ T cells sorted from blood. The CDR3 sequence is CASSLVSGGEDTQYF. CDR3 DNA sequence: TGTGCCAGCAGCTTAGTTAGCGGGGGAGAAGATACGCAGTATTTT.